The next 2 T cell receptor beta chains were all read from a single sample in a study of T cells after posttransplantation cyclophosphamide. Only in-frame clones appear in the TCRdb table, and some are missing; sequencing was by immunoSEQ multiplex PCR. The sample records over 7,500 clones, roughly 98% being singletons. Material for sequencing was naive CD8+ T cells sorted from PBMCs. These receptors came from a man aged 45-60 years in good health, CMV-negative, and a related stem cell transplant donor.

The CDR3 nucleotides read TGCAGCGTTACAGGGGGGCGCACTGAAGCTTTCTTT. Protein sequence: CSVTGGRTEAFF. The genes are TRBV29-1 and TRBJ1-1; TRBD1 aligns across 8 bases. The CDR3 contains 12 residues. The germline V gene has CDR1 SQVTM and CDR2 ANQGSEA. The V gene end was trimmed by 5 bases and the J gene end by 4 bases; junction bases not matched to a gene: 3.

The chain is built from TRBV19 and TRBJ1-2; no reliable D call. This CDR3 spans 14 amino acids. V lost 2 bases to trimming and J lost 5 bases, with 12 bases between them. The germline CDR1 and CDR2 sequences are LNHDA and SQIVND (reference sequence). The CDR3 nucleotides are TGTGCCAGTAGTATAACGACGGAGTCATATGGCTACACCTTC. Its translation: CASSITTESYGYTF.